This TCR beta chain was observed in a study of blood T cell repertoires in COVID-19. In the study overall: The samples span acute and convalescent COVID-19 from the United States, Italy and Spain. PBMCs, B-cell-depleted T cells, or T cells provided the cDNA or gDNA that made up the material.

Assay used: immunoSEQ multiplex PCR; TCRdb lists only in-frame clones, some missing. This table holds around 200,000 clones, approximately 79% found once. The sequenced material came from peripheral blood. This clonotype was sampled from a man under 40 with active or convalescent COVID-19.

CDR3 DNA: TGTGCCAGCAGTTATGGCGGGGGGCTATTCTACGAGCAGTACTTC. Translation: CASSYGGGLFYEQYF. The chain joins TRBV6-2 or TRBV6-3 to TRBJ2-7; 8 bases are a match to TRBD2. The germline gives CDR1 MNHEY, CDR2 SVGEGT. The CDR3 is 15 amino acids. V was pared by 3 bases and J by 3 bases, with 7 bases of the junction left unmatched.